These T cell receptor beta chains were read from a single sample in a study of T cells in Graves' hyperthyroidism and ophthalmopathy. From the multiplex PCR reads, TCRdb called clonotypes with MiXCR, one entry per CDR3 protein. The sample has about 400,000 distinct CDR3 sequences; about 12% are singletons. The sample comprised blood. These TCRs come from a woman aged 18-30 years with Graves' hyperthyroidism. Each CDR3 is given with its conserved first and last residue. Each record gives: clone size, D gene, V gene, J gene, CDR3 protein, CDR3 DNA. D genes are given only for firm matches. Clone size is stated in some rows and not others, as once, few, many or a class when expanded.

abundance: many
d_gene: TRBD2
v_gene: TRBV18
j_gene: TRBJ2-7
CDR3aa: CASSPVSGEPYEQYF
CDR3nt: TGTGCCAGCTCACCAGTCAGCGGGGAACCCTACGAGCAGTACTTC

abundance: many
d_gene: -
v_gene: TRBV7-9
j_gene: TRBJ1-2
CDR3aa: CASSGPPLTYGYTF
CDR3nt: TGTGCCAGCAGCGGACCCCCCTTGACCTATGGCTACACCTTC

abundance: many
d_gene: -
v_gene: TRBV6-1
j_gene: TRBJ1-1
CDR3aa: CASSEGQYMSAFF
CDR3nt: TGTGCCAGCAGTGAAGGGCAGTATATGTCGGCTTTCTTT

abundance: many
d_gene: -
v_gene: TRBV29-1
j_gene: TRBJ1-1
CDR3aa: CSVEVVTLLTEAFF
CDR3nt: TGCAGCGTTGAAGTTGTGACACTTCTAACTGAAGCTTTCTTT

abundance: many
d_gene: TRBD2
v_gene: TRBV3-1
j_gene: TRBJ2-5
CDR3aa: CASSRLAGYQETQYF
CDR3nt: TGTGCCAGCAGCCGACTAGCGGGGTACCAAGAGACCCAGTACTTC

abundance: many
d_gene: -
v_gene: TRBV28
j_gene: TRBJ1-6
CDR3aa: CASSLDDRMNSPLHF
CDR3nt: TGTGCCAGCAGTTTAGACGACAGGATGAATTCACCCCTCCACTTT

abundance: -
d_gene: TRBD1
v_gene: TRBV19
j_gene: TRBJ2-1
CDR3aa: CASVTGLGEQFF
CDR3nt: TGTGCCAGCGTGACAGGGTTGGGCGAGCAGTTCTTC

abundance: many
d_gene: TRBD2
v_gene: TRBV28
j_gene: TRBJ2-3
CDR3aa: CASRWTSGGNTDTQYF
CDR3nt: TGTGCCAGCAGATGGACTAGCGGGGGAAACACAGATACGCAGTATTTT

abundance: many
d_gene: -
v_gene: TRBV7-2
j_gene: TRBJ1-1
CDR3aa: CASSLAMQGFAEAFF
CDR3nt: TGTGCCAGCAGCTTAGCCATGCAGGGTTTCGCTGAAGCTTTCTTT

abundance: many
d_gene: TRBD2
v_gene: TRBV6-2/TRBV6-3
j_gene: TRBJ2-1
CDR3aa: CASSSYPTSGSSIEQFF
CDR3nt: TGTGCCAGCAGTTCCTACCCCACTAGCGGGAGCTCTATTGAGCAGTTCTTC

abundance: many
d_gene: -
v_gene: TRBV3-1
j_gene: TRBJ1-1
CDR3aa: CASSRNMNTEAFF
CDR3nt: TGTGCCAGCAGCCGGAACATGAACACTGAAGCTTTCTTT

abundance: many
d_gene: TRBD2
v_gene: TRBV27
j_gene: TRBJ2-7
CDR3aa: CASTRAGGTYEQYF
CDR3nt: TGTGCCAGCACTCGGGCGGGGGGCACCTACGAGCAGTACTTC

abundance: many
d_gene: -
v_gene: TRBV12-3/TRBV12-4
j_gene: TRBJ2-6
CDR3aa: CASIGDRSGANVLTF
CDR3nt: TGTGCCAGCATAGGGGACCGCTCTGGGGCCAACGTCCTGACTTTC

abundance: -
d_gene: TRBD2
v_gene: TRBV29-1
j_gene: TRBJ2-1
CDR3aa: CSVEGTSGTYNEQFF
CDR3nt: TGCAGCGTTGAGGGGACTAGCGGAACCTACAATGAGCAGTTCTTC

abundance: many
d_gene: -
v_gene: TRBV12-3/TRBV12-4
j_gene: TRBJ1-6
CDR3aa: CASSLRNSPLHF
CDR3nt: TGTGCCAGCAGCCTTAGAAATTCACCCCTCCACTTT

abundance: few
d_gene: TRBD2
v_gene: TRBV6-1
j_gene: TRBJ2-3
CDR3aa: CASSVWTSGSTDTQYF
CDR3nt: TGTGCCAGCAGTGTGTGGACTAGCGGAAGCACAGATACGCAGTATTTT

abundance: -
d_gene: TRBD2
v_gene: TRBV6-1
j_gene: TRBJ2-3
CDR3aa: CASARLAGQDTQYF
CDR3nt: TGTGCCAGCGCCAGGCTAGCGGGGCAAGATACGCAGTATTTT